A single sample is the source of the 29 T cell receptor beta chains below, sequenced in a study of T cells after yellow fever vaccination. In TCRdb, the 5' RACE reads were re-called with MiXCR into one record per CDR3 protein. The sample lists under 550,000 distinct CDR3 sequences, 21% occurring once. Here the sequenced sample was PBMCs, taken roughly 20 days after the first yellow fever vaccination. Every receptor here comes from a man aged 18 to 30 who received the YFV17D yellow fever vaccine.

This clonotype was seen a few times. The CDR3 DNA follows: TGCGCCAGCAGCTATACAGGGGAAGGCTACGAGCAGTACTTC. This gives the protein CASSYTGEGYEQYF. The chain uses TRBV5-1 and TRBJ2-7, with TRBD1 identical over 7 bases. There are 14 residues in the CDR3. From germline, CDR1 is SGHRS and CDR2 YFSETQ. V lost 3 bases and J lost 3; bases outside the gene matches: 6.

This clonotype was seen only a few times. V usage is TRBV10-3 and J usage is TRBJ2-2; TRBD2 matches at 7 bases. Trimming at V came to 10 bases and at J to 1 base, leaving 9 bases not matched to a gene. CDR1 is ENHRY and CDR2 is SYGVKD in the germline V gene. The CDR3 length is 15 residues. DNA of the CDR3: TGTGCCACCGGGGGGAGAATTTTGAACACCGGGGAGCTGTTTTTT. Amino acid sequence: CATGGRILNTGELFF.

V is TRBV6-5 and J is TRBJ2-2; D is unclear. Germline CDR1 and CDR2: MNHEY and SVGAGI. CDR3 length: 17 amino acids. V gave up 2 bases and J gave up 7 bases, with 20 bases separating them. CDR3 bases: TGTGCCAGCAGTTACCGGCGCAGCCTGGGATTTCACGGGGAGCTGTTTTTT. Translated: CASSYRRSLGFHGELFF.

Only one count was recorded for this clonotype. This sequence joins TRBV24-1 and TRBJ1-5, with 9 positions matching TRBD1. The V gene end was trimmed by 9 bases and the J gene end by 4 bases; junction bases not matched to a gene: 6. Looked up from germline, CDR1 is KGHDR and CDR2 is SFDVKD. The CDR3 contains 14 residues. The DNA of the CDR3 is TGTGCCACCGGTCCCGGACAGGGGAATCAGCCCCAGCATTTT. Encoded protein: CATGPGQGNQPQHF.

The gene calls are TRBV29-1 and TRBJ1-1; tentatively, D is TRBD1 (5 bases). The germline CDR1 and CDR2 sequences are SQVTM and ANQGSEA. The CDR3 loop spans 13 amino acids. The V gene lost 2 bases and the J gene lost 4 bases, with 11 bases spanning the gap. CDR3 nucleotides: TGCAGCGTTGAACGGGGGAGTGGCACTGAAGCTTTCTTT. Residues: CSVERGSGTEAFF.

The chain links TRBV20-1 to TRBJ2-3, with D possibly matching TRBD2 (6 bases). This CDR3 region has 14 residues. Looked up from germline, CDR1 is DFQATT and CDR2 is SNEGSKA (reference sequence). CDR3 DNA sequence: TGCAGCGCCACGGGAGTCTTTCGGGCAGATACGCAGTATTTT. This sequence encodes CSATGVFRADTQYF.

The chain carries TRBV10-3 and TRBJ2-7, with 10 bases matching TRBD2. J gave up 3 bases and V 3 bases, and 2 bases lay outside the gene matches. CDR3 size: 14 residues. CDR1 is ENHRY and CDR2 is SYGVKD in the germline V gene. The CDR3 region is CAISERTSGYEQYF. CDR3 in DNA: TGTGCCATCAGTGAAAGGACTAGCGGCTACGAGCAGTACTTC.

This clonotype was seen a few times. The chain has TRBV6-5 and TRBJ1-5, with D uncertain. Trimming took 4 bases from V and 1 from J, leaving 14 bases between them. Germline loops: CDR1 MNHEY, CDR2 SVGAGI. CDR3 length: 16 residues. This CDR3 reads CASSSRGPQSNQPQHF. The CDR3 coding sequence is TGTGCCAGCAGTTCTAGAGGTCCCCAAAGCAATCAGCCCCAGCATTTT.

Regarding this clonotype: An end of the junction does not agree with germline; a read error may underlie this. The rearrangement uses TRBV7-9 and TRBJ2-3, with TRBD2 matching over 12 bases. Germline CDR1 SEHNR, CDR2 FQNEAQ (reference sequence). The CDR3 sequence is 17 residues long. CDR3: CASSLASGGAYTDTQYF. The CDR3 nucleotides read TGTGCCAGCAGCCTAGCTAGCGGGGGGGCCTACACAGATACGCAGTATTTT.

This rearrangement joins TRBV7-9 to TRBJ2-3, with 8 bases that match TRBD1. The length of the CDR3 is 15 residues. V trimming: 5 bases; J trimming: 0 bases; junction bases outside the gene matches: 4. CDR1 is SEHNR, CDR2 FQNEAQ, per germline (reference sequence). The CDR3 is CASSTTGVSTDTQYF. The CDR3 nucleotides read TGTGCCAGCAGCACGACAGGGGTGAGCACAGATACGCAGTATTTT.

This clonotype was picked up a small number of times. V usage is TRBV11-2 and J usage is TRBJ2-3; D might be TRBD1 or TRBD2, each matching 6 bases. V was clipped by 2 bases and J by 3 bases, with 21 bases between them. This CDR3 has 18 amino acids. CDR1 and CDR2 from the germline V gene are SGHAT and FQNNGV. The CDR3 here is CASSLLGWDGGGTDTQYF. The CDR3 DNA sequence: TGTGCCAGCAGCTTATTAGGGTGGGACGGAGGGGGGACAGATACGCAGTATTTT.

The rearrangement links TRBV4-1 to TRBJ2-1; 10 bases map to TRBD2. The CDR3 runs 16 residues. The ends lost 0 bases at V and 7 bases at J; junction bases unmatched: 6. The V gene's germline CDR1 is MGHRA and CDR2 YSYEKL. DNA of the CDR3: TGCGCCAGCAGCCAAGAGGAAGCGGGGGGGCCGAATGAGCAGTTCTTC. This sequence encodes CASSQEEAGGPNEQFF.

This clonotype has only a few counts. The chain combines TRBV7-2 with TRBJ2-7; the D is unclear. The CDR3 loop spans 17 amino acids. CDR1 SGHTA and CDR2 FQGNSA come from the germline V gene. V gave up 2 bases and J gave up 0 bases, with 17 bases separating them. CDR3: CASSLMRIGSGSYEQYF. For the CDR3, the DNA is TGTGCCAGCAGCTTAATGCGGATAGGGTCGGGCTCCTACGAGCAGTACTTC.

This clonotype was counted only a few times. This chain uses TRBV13 with TRBJ2-7, with TRBD2 matching 10 bases. Germline V gene lookup returns CDR1 PRHDT and CDR2 FYEKMQ (reference sequence). V lost 0 bases to trimming and J lost 0 bases; unmatched junction nucleotides: 11. CDR3 length: 19 amino acids. CDR3 sequence reads: CASSLGPTNSGGSSYEQYF. The CDR3 DNA sequence: TGTGCCAGCAGCTTAGGACCGACTAATAGCGGGGGGTCCTCCTACGAGCAGTACTTC. The whole variable domain, filled in from reference TRBV13 and TRBJ2-7, reads AAGVIQSPRHLIKEKRETATLKCYPIPRHDTVYWYQQGPGQDPQFLISFYEKMQSDKGSIPDRFSAQQFSDYHSELNMSSLELGDSALYFCASSLGPTNSGGSSYEQYFGPGTRLTVT.

A few counts support this clonotype. The chain recombines TRBV12-3 or TRBV12-4 with TRBJ2-7; unclear D gene. The V end was cut by 5 bases, the J end by 2 bases, with 13 bases between. The CDR3 is 14 amino acids. In DNA form, the CDR3 reads TGTGCCAGCAGTGCCAGGTCTACCACCTACGAGCAGTACTTC. This sequence encodes CASSARSTTYEQYF.

Many counts were recorded for this clonotype. The chain carries TRBV24-1 and TRBJ2-1; 10 bases fit TRBD2. V lost 5 bases to trimming and J lost 8 bases; unmatched junction nucleotides: 8. The CDR3 runs 15 residues. CDR1 and CDR2 from the germline V gene are KGHDR and SFDVKD. The CDR3 sequence: CATSVQRGGIDEQFF. The CDR3 DNA follows: TGTGCCACCAGTGTCCAGCGGGGGGGCATAGATGAGCAGTTCTTC.

This chain connects TRBV24-1 to TRBJ1-1; TRBD1 matches at 7 bases. CDR3 length: 16 amino acids. With 2 bases clipped from V and 5 bases from J, the junction kept 10 bases outside the gene matches. Germline CDR1 reads KGHDR; CDR2 reads SFDVKD. The CDR3: CATSDSPTGEGTEAFF. CDR3 nucleotide sequence: TGTGCCACCAGTGATTCCCCTACAGGGGAGGGGACTGAAGCTTTCTTT.

The chain carries TRBV7-2 and TRBJ1-1, with D possibly TRBD1 on 6 matching bases. The germline gives CDR1 SGHTA, CDR2 FQGNSA. CDR3 length: 14 residues. V was clipped by 5 bases and J by 5 bases, with 15 bases between them. The CDR3 protein is CASSPYRVETEAFF. Written as DNA, the CDR3 is TGTGCCAGCAGCCCCTACAGGGTTGAGACTGAAGCTTTCTTT.

This clonotype was detected only a few times. J is TRBJ1-1 and V is TRBV3-1; no reliable D call. Germline-derived CDR1 and CDR2 are LGHDT and YNNKEL (reference sequence). This CDR3 has 12 residues. Trimming stripped 0 bases from V and 10 bases from J, with 9 bases between. CDR3: CASSQDSVTAFF. The CDR3 DNA reads as TGTGCCAGCAGCCAAGATAGTGTCACAGCTTTCTTT.

The chain employs TRBV4-3 and TRBJ2-2; D ambiguous. This CDR3 contains 16 residues. V lost 3 bases and J 0 bases, leaving 11 bases between the germline ends. The germline CDR1 and CDR2 sequences are LGHNA and YSLEER. CDR3 region: CASSQVHGPNTGELFF. CDR3 sequence (DNA): TGCGCCAGCAGCCAGGTACATGGGCCGAACACCGGGGAGCTGTTTTTT.

This clonotype showed up many times. The rearrangement joins TRBV12-3 or TRBV12-4 to TRBJ1-1; D is unclear. The CDR3 spans 14 residues. Trimming cost V 2 bases and J 0 bases, with 7 bases left between them. CDR3 residues: CASSLRVLNTEAFF. In DNA, the CDR3 is TGTGCCAGCAGTTTAAGGGTTTTGAACACTGAAGCTTTCTTT.

The chain links TRBV7-2 to TRBJ1-2, with TRBD1 matching 8 bases. CDR1 and CDR2 from the germline V gene are SGHTA and FQGNSA. The CDR3 spans 17 residues. Trimming cost V 2 bases and J 8 bases; bases outside gene matches: 16. CDR3 sequence: CASSLSHQGAETGGYTF. CDR3 sequence (DNA): TGTGCCAGCAGCTTAAGTCATCAGGGGGCCGAAACCGGAGGCTACACCTTC.

V usage is TRBV28 and J usage is TRBJ1-5, with 7 bases matching TRBD1. The V and J ends lost 8 bases and 7 bases, in that order; junction bases with no gene match: 8. The CDR3 covers 13 residues. Germline V gene lookup returns CDR1 MDHEN and CDR2 SYDVKM. The CDR3 DNA sequence: TGTGCCAGCGGACTCGGACAGGAGCAGCCCCAGCATTTT. Its translation: CASGLGQEQPQHF.

This clonotype came up a few times. V gene TRBV18 combines with J gene TRBJ2-2, with D perhaps TRBD2 (5 bases). CDR1 and CDR2 (germline): KGHSH, LQKENI. The CDR3 consists of 15 residues. Deletions cut 0 bases from V and 6 bases from J, with 11 bases between. DNA for the CDR3: TGTGCCAGCTCACCACCGTCGGGGTCCGCCGGGGAGCTGTTTTTT. It translates to CASSPPSGSAGELFF.

This clonotype turned up a few times. V usage is TRBV29-1 and J usage is TRBJ2-7, with D perhaps matching TRBD1 (6 bases). This CDR3 contains 14 residues. CDR1 SQVTM and CDR2 ANQGSEA come from the germline V gene. Trimming took off 0 bases at V and 2 bases at J, with 11 bases between the two ends. For the CDR3, the DNA is TGCAGCGTTGAAGATCGAGACAGGCCCTACGAGCAGTACTTC. It yields the protein CSVEDRDRPYEQYF.

The V and J genes are TRBV6-5 and TRBJ1-6; D is undetermined. Per the germline V gene, CDR1 is MNHEY and CDR2 is SVGAGI. Trimming took 0 bases from V and 10 from J, leaving 13 bases between them. The CDR3 is 15 residues long. This CDR3 reads CASSYSVPPGSPLHF. CDR3 bases: TGTGCCAGCAGTTACTCAGTGCCCCCCGGGTCACCCCTCCACTTT.

The J gene is TRBJ2-2, the V gene TRBV12-3 or TRBV12-4; TRBD2 matches at 12 bases. The CDR3 spans 19 residues. J lost 5 bases, V lost 4 bases, and 14 bases had no gene match. CDR3 coding DNA: TGTGCCAGCAGTTCCCCCCCGGGGCTAGCGGGGGGGCTGACCGGGGAGCTGTTTTTT. Its translation: CASSSPPGLAGGLTGELFF.

At least ten counts were recorded for this clonotype. This chain uses TRBV23-1 with TRBJ2-1; 8 bases match TRBD2. Being an ORF, TRBV23-1 has a function that is uncertain. Trimming at V came to 2 bases and at J to 1 base, leaving 7 bases not matched to a gene. The CDR3 length is 17 residues. The CDR3 DNA sequence: TGCGCCAGCAGTCAACCGCTGGCGGGGGGTTCCTACAATGAGCAGTTCTTC. Protein sequence: CASSQPLAGGSYNEQFF.

CDR3 amino acids: CASTRASRAETQYF. Written as DNA, the CDR3 is TGTGCCAGCACCCGAGCCAGCAGGGCAGAGACCCAGTACTTC. This chain uses TRBV12-3 or TRBV12-4 with TRBJ2-5; TRBD1 is a possible D gene (5 bases). V was trimmed by 7 bases and J by 4 bases, leaving 16 bases between them. The CDR3 length is 14 residues.